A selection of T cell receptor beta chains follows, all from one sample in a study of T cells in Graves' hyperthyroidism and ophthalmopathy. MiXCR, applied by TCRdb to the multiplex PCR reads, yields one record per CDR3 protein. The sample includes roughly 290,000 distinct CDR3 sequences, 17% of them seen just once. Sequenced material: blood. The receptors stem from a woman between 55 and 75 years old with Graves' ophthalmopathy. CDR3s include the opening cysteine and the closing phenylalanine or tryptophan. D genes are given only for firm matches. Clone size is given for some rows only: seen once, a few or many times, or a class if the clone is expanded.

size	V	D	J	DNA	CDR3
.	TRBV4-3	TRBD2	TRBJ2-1	TGCGCCAGCAGCCAAGATTCTGGCGGGAGTACGAATGAGCAGTTCTTC	CASSQDSGGSTNEQFF
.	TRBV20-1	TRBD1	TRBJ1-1	TGCAGTGCTAGAAACCAGGGGGGGACTGAAGCTTTCTTT	CSARNQGGTEAFF
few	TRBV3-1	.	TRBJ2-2	TGTGCCAGCATTTATGCCGGGGAGCTGTTTTTT	CASIYAGELFF
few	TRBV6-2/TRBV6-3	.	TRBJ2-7	TGTGCCAGCAGCCAGACAAACCCTAGCGAGCAGTACTTC	CASSQTNPSEQYF
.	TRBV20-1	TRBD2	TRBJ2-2	TGCAGTGCTAGCAATAGCGGGGGGAACACCGGGGAGCTGTTTTTT	CSASNSGGNTGELFF
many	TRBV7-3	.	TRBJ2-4	TGTGCCAGCAGCGCGACGGGAAATGAAAACATTCAGTACTTC	CASSATGNENIQYF
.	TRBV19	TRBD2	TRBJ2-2	TGTGCCAGTAGTAGGACTAGCCCCCCCAACACCGGGGAGCTGTTTTTT	CASSRTSPPNTGELFF
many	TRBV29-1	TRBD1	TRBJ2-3	TGCAGCGTGGGACAGGGGGCAGATACGCAGTATTTT	CSVGQGADTQYF
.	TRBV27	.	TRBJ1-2	TGTGCCAGCAAGGGGGGGAACTATGGCTACACCTTC	CASKGGNYGYTF
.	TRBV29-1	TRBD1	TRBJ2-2	TGCAGCGCCGGGACAGGGTCGAACACCGGGGAGCTGTTTTTT	CSAGTGSNTGELFF
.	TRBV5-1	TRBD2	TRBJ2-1	TGCGCCAGCAGGGCGGGACTAGCGGCCTACAATGAGCAGTTCTTC	CASRAGLAAYNEQFF
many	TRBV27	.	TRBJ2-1	TGTGCCAGCAGTTTTAGGAGGTTTGGATACAATGAGCAGTTCTTC	CASSFRRFGYNEQFF
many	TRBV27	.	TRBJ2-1	TGTGCCAGCAGTTATATAGGCCTCCGCTCCTACAATGAGCAGTTCTTC	CASSYIGLRSYNEQFF
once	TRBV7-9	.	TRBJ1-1	TGTGCCAGCAGCTTAGGGGGGGGGGGGGGGGGCACTGAAGCTTTCTTT	CASSLGGGGGGTEAFF
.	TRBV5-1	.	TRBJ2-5	TGTGCCAGCAGCCATACAGGCTTACAAGAGACCCAGTACTTC	CASSHTGLQETQYF
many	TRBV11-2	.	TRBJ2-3	TGTGCCAGCAGCCTACTACGACGCACAGATACGCAGTATTTT	CASSLLRRTDTQYF
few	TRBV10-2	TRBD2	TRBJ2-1	TGCGCCAGCAGGCTAGCGGGGTCTTACAATGAGCAGTTCTTC	CASRLAGSYNEQFF
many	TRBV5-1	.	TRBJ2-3	TGCGCCAGCAGCTCAAGGACCAACCAGGATACGCAGTATTTT	CASSSRTNQDTQYF
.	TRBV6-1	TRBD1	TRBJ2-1	TGTGCCAGCACGATAACAGGGGTGTCCTACAATGAGCAGTTCTTC	CASTITGVSYNEQFF
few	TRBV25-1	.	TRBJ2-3	TGTGCCAGCAGTGTAACGGCGGTGTCTAGCACAGATACGCAGTATTTT	CASSVTAVSSTDTQYF
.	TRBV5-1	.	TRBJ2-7	TGCGCCAGCAGCTTGCGGTCGGGCCGAACACCCTACGAGCAGTACTTC	CASSLRSGRTPYEQYF
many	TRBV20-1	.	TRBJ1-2	TGCAGTGCTAATATGCTCGGGTATGGCTACACCTTC	CSANMLGYGYTF
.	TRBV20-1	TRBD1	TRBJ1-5	TGCAGTGCTACAAGGGGACAGGGAAGGGCTCAGCCCCAGCATTTT	CSATRGQGRAQPQHF
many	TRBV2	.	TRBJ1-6	TGTGCCAGCAGTGATGCGGGGGTGACAGGTCTGAATTCACCCCTCCACTTT	CASSDAGVTGLNSPLHF
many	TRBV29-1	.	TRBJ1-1	TGCAGCGTGGGGGGGGGATACTTCACTGAAGCTTTCTTT	CSVGGGYFTEAFF
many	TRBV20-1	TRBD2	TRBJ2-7	TGCAGTGCTAGAGAAGTGCTAGCGGGAGCCTACGAGCAGTACTTC	CSAREVLAGAYEQYF
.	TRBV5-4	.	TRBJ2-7	TGTGCCAGCAGCTTCAGGTTTGGAGAGCAGTACTTC	CASSFRFGEQYF
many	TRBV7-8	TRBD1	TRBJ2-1	TGTGCCAGCAGCTTTCCGAGGACAGGGTCCCAATCGGCCTACAATGAGCAGTTCTTC	CASSFPRTGSQSAYNEQFF
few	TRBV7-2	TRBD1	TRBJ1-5	TGTGCCAGCAGCGAATTCGGGACAGCTAATCAGCCCCAGCATTTT	CASSEFGTANQPQHF
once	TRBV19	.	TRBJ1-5	TGTGCCACAGAGGTTACAGCAGGTTCCGATCAGCCCCAGCATTTT	CATEVTAGSDQPQHF
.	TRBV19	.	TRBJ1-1	TGTGCCAGTTCCAACCGCCAAGGCGGCAACACTGAAGCTTTCTTT	CASSNRQGGNTEAFF
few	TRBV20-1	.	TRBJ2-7	TGCAGTGCTAGACACCTGAAGGGGGGAGGGTCCTACGAGCAGTACTTC	CSARHLKGGGSYEQYF
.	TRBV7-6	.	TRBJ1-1	TGTGCCAGCAGCTTAGTGGACATCGCATTGGAAGACACTGAAGCTTTCTTT	CASSLVDIALEDTEAFF
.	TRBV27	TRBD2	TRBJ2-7	TGTGCCAGCAGGCGGACTAGCGGCTTCTACGAGCAGTACTTC	CASRRTSGFYEQYF
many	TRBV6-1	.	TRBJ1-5	TGTGCCAGCAGCACCTCGGCCTTGGGGTTAGGAAGCAATCAGCCCCAGCATTTT	CASSTSALGLGSNQPQHF
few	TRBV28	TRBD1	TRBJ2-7	TGTGCCAGCAGTTTAATGGGACAGGGTCTCTACGAGCAGTACTTC	CASSLMGQGLYEQYF
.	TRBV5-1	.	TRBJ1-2	TGCGCCAGCAGCTTTGAAGACAGTAACTATGGCTACACCTTC	CASSFEDSNYGYTF
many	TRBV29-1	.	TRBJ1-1	TGCAGCGTTGAATTCGGCACTGAAGCTTTCTTT	CSVEFGTEAFF
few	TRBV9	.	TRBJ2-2	TGTGCCAGCAGGGGAGGGACAGACACCGGGGAGCTGTTTTTT	CASRGGTDTGELFF
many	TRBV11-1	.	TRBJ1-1	TGTGCCAGCAGCCTCCGACAGAGAATGAACACTGAAGCTTTCTTT	CASSLRQRMNTEAFF
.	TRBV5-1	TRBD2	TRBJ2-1	TGCGCCAGCAGCTTGAGACTGACTAGCGGGAGCGATGAGCAGTTCTTC	CASSLRLTSGSDEQFF
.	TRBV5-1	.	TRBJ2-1	TGCGCCAGCAGCTTGTTGGGGCAGGGGCCTGGCGATGAGCAGTTCTTC	CASSLLGQGPGDEQFF
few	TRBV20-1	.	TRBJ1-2	TGCAGTGCTAGCTCACAGGGCTTCTATGGCTACACCTTC	CSASSQGFYGYTF
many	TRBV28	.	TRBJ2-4	TGTGCCAGCAGCTGGGGTGCCAAAAACATTCAGTACTTC	CASSWGAKNIQYF
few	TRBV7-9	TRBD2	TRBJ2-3	TGTGCCAGCAGCCTTACTAGTTTAGCGGGAGGAAGATCAGATACGCAGTATTTT	CASSLTSLAGGRSDTQYF
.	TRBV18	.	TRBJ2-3	TGTGCCAGCTCACCACCGGGTATAGGCACAGATACGCAGTATTTT	CASSPPGIGTDTQYF